One and the same sample provided the 27 T cell receptor beta chains below, sequenced in a study of shared clonotypes between healthy human individuals. The assay was immunoSEQ multiplex PCR, and TCRdb's table has in-frame clones only and misses some. The data show around 200,000 clones, roughly 70% seen once. Sequencing was carried out using memory CD4+ T cells sorted from blood. Subset defined: CD45RA-negative fraction. These receptors came from a man aged 25 to 40 in good health.

This clone was recorded only once. This sequence joins TRBV28 and TRBJ2-7; 8 bases align to TRBD1. V trimming: 5 bases; J trimming: 6 bases; junction bases outside the gene matches: 9. Germline loops: CDR1 MDHEN, CDR2 SYDVKM. CDR3 length: 14 amino acids. The CDR3 is CASSLTGGRFEQYF. CDR3 coding DNA: TGTGCCAGCAGTCTTACAGGGGGACGGTTCGAGCAGTACTTC.

As regards this clone: Within the sample, other DNA sequences also encode this same CDR3. The chain is built from TRBV10-3 and TRBJ2-7, with D perhaps given as TRBD1 or TRBD2 (5 bases each). This CDR3 is built from 15 residues. Germline CDR1 and CDR2: ENHRY and SYGVKD. The V end was cut by 6 bases, the J end by 0 bases, with 15 bases between. The CDR3 nucleotides are TGTGCCATCAGGAGGGGCGGGCAGAGCTCCTACGAGCAGTACTTC. This encodes CAIRRGGQSSYEQYF.

This chain uses TRBV28 with TRBJ1-1; D is perhaps TRBD1 (5 bases). This CDR3 comprises 14 residues. Per germline, CDR1 MDHEN and CDR2 SYDVKM. The CDR3 nucleotides are TGTGCGGCAGCAAGTGGGGCACTGAACACTGAAGCTTTCTTT. Protein sequence: CAAASGALNTEAFF. Full variable domain (outside the CDR3, taken from reference TRBV28 and TRBJ1-1): DVKVTQSSRYLVKRTGEKVFLECVQDMDHENMFWYRQDPGLGLRLIYFSYDVKMKEKGDIPEGYSVSREKKERFSLILESASTNQTSMYLCAAASGALNTEAFFGQGTRLTVV.

V gene TRBV5-1 combines with J gene TRBJ2-2; D remains unclear. V shed 0 bases and J shed 4 bases, with 13 bases lying between them. Germline CDR1 and CDR2: SGHRS and YFSETQ. The CDR3 is made up of 16 amino acids. In nucleotides, the CDR3 is TGCGCCAGCAGCTTGGAGGTGGGCCTGGCCACCGGGGAGCTGTTTTTT. The encoded protein is CASSLEVGLATGELFF.

This clone was seen a few times. This chain joins TRBV5-1 and TRBJ2-7, with 10 bases lining up with TRBD2. CDR1 and CDR2 from the germline V gene are SGHRS and YFSETQ. The CDR3 consists of 14 residues. Trimming cost V 5 bases and J 7 bases; bases outside gene matches: 9. CDR3 region: CASRDRTSGREQYF. Written as DNA, the CDR3 is TGCGCCAGCAGAGACAGGACTAGCGGACGTGAGCAGTACTTC. Full variable domain (rest looked up from reference TRBV5-1 and TRBJ2-7): KAGVTQTPRYLIKTRGQQVTLSCSPISGHRSVSWYQQTPGQGLQFLFEYFSETQRNKGNFPGRFSGRQFSNSRSEMNVSTLELGDSALYLCASRDRTSGREQYFGPGTRLTVT.

This chain joins TRBV10-2 and TRBJ2-5; D is ambiguous. Germline values: CDR1 WSHSY, CDR2 SAAADI. Trimming shortened V by 7 bases and J by 2 bases, and 8 bases separated the two germline ends. The CDR3 has 12 amino acids. The CDR3 coding sequence is TGCGCCAGCAACGCCGGACAAGAGACCCAGTACTTC. Translated: CASNAGQETQYF.

This clone was observed once. The rearrangement joins TRBV30 to TRBJ1-3; 7 bases match TRBD1. Losses at the gene ends were 3 bases for V and 0 bases for J; bases not matched to a gene: 5. CDR1 GTSNPN and CDR2 SVGIG come from the germline V gene (reference sequence). The length of the CDR3 is 15 residues. CDR3 bases: TGTGCCTGGAGCGGACAGGCATTCTCTGGAAACACCATATATTTT. This encodes CAWSGQAFSGNTIYF.

The rearrangement joins TRBV10-3 to TRBJ2-3; D remains ambiguous. Germline values: CDR1 ENHRY, CDR2 SYGVKD. The CDR3 has 14 amino acids. With 6 bases removed from V and 1 base from J, the gap between germline ends came to 11 bases. The CDR3 here is CAIRGNQGTDTQYF. In DNA form, the CDR3 reads TGTGCCATCAGGGGGAACCAAGGCACAGATACGCAGTATTTT.

V gene TRBV27 combines with J gene TRBJ2-7; D is ambiguous. Trimming removed 4 bases at V and 0 bases at J, with 10 bases between. The germline V gene has CDR1 MNHEY and CDR2 SMNVEV (reference sequence). The CDR3 is made up of 14 amino acids. DNA of the CDR3: TGTGCCAGCAGTTCATTAGTTAGCTCCTACGAGCAGTACTTC. Protein: CASSSLVSSYEQYF.

DNA for the CDR3: TGTGCCACCAGCAGAGATGATCAGCCCCAGCATTTT. This codes for CATSRDDQPQHF. The chain carries TRBV15 and TRBJ1-5; D call uncertain. The CDR3 loop spans 12 amino acids. V lost 0 bases, J lost 5 bases, and 2 bases lay in between. Germline V CDR1 and CDR2: LNHNV, YYDKDF (reference sequence).

The genes are TRBV20-1 and TRBJ2-5; D is undetermined. The V gene lost 1 base and the J gene lost 1 base, with 1 base spanning the gap. Germline CDR1 reads DFQATT; CDR2 reads SNEGSKA (reference sequence). The CDR3 loop spans 11 amino acids. The CDR3 sequence is CSARGQETQYF. CDR3 bases: TGCAGTGCTAGAGGCCAAGAGACCCAGTACTTC.

V usage is TRBV30 and J usage is TRBJ2-1; tentative D call: TRBD1 (6 bases). The CDR3 is 11 residues long. Per germline, CDR1 GTSNPN and CDR2 SVGIG (reference sequence). The V end lost 5 bases, the J end lost 8 bases, and 10 bases lay between the germline ends. CDR3 residues: CAWSRGHEQFF. DNA for the CDR3: TGTGCCTGGTCCAGGGGACATGAGCAGTTCTTC.

This chain connects TRBV5-1 to TRBJ1-4; 10 nucleotides agree with TRBD1. The germline V gene encodes CDR1 SGHRS and CDR2 YFSETQ. There are 14 residues in the CDR3. The V and J ends lost 4 bases and 6 bases, in that order; junction bases with no gene match: 3. The CDR3 DNA reads as TGCGCCAGCAGCCACGGGACAGGGGATGAAAAACTGTTTTTT. Translation gives CASSHGTGDEKLFF.

The CDR3 here is CAWSAERGRNYGYTF. The DNA of the CDR3 is TGTGCCTGGAGTGCCGAGAGGGGGAGGAACTATGGCTACACCTTC. This chain joins TRBV30 and TRBJ1-2; maybe TRBD1 (6 bases). Trimming pared 1 base from V and 2 bases from J, leaving 14 bases between. This CDR3 is built from 15 residues. From germline, CDR1 is GTSNPN and CDR2 SVGIG (reference sequence).

The chain recombines TRBV12-5 with TRBJ1-2; 8 bases fit TRBD1. Germline loops: CDR1 LGHNT, CDR2 FRNRAP. The CDR3 has 19 amino acids. With 3 bases clipped from V and 0 bases from J, the junction kept 15 bases outside the gene matches. As DNA, the CDR3 is TGTGCTAGTGGTTTTCAGACAGGGGATCAGCATAGAGCTAACTATGGCTACACCTTC. Residues: CASGFQTGDQHRANYGYTF.

The genes are TRBV7-3 and TRBJ2-2; a possible D gene is TRBD1 (5 bases). The CDR3 contains 14 residues. The germline CDR1 and CDR2 sequences are SGHTA and FQGTGA. Trimming took 4 bases from V and 1 from J, leaving 7 bases between them. DNA for the CDR3: TGTGCCAGCAGCTCTGGACAGAACACCGGGGAGCTGTTTTTT. It encodes CASSSGQNTGELFF.

This chain links TRBV11-1 with TRBJ2-3; TRBD1 aligns across 8 bases. From germline, CDR1 is SGHAT and CDR2 FQDESV (reference sequence). The CDR3 extends over 13 amino acids. J gave up 6 bases and V 8 bases, and 7 bases lay outside the gene matches. The CDR3: CASSDRDFDTQYF. CDR3 DNA sequence: TGTGCCAGCTCGGACAGGGATTTCGATACGCAGTATTTT.

The chain has TRBV28 and TRBJ1-2, with 12 bases lining up with TRBD1. V gave up 6 bases and J gave up 8 bases; unmatched junction bases: 13. The CDR3 runs to 16 residues. The germline V gene has CDR1 MDHEN and CDR2 SYDVKM. This CDR3 reads CASSPPWGQGAGGYTF. The CDR3 region has the DNA TGTGCCAGCAGCCCCCCTTGGGGACAGGGGGCGGGGGGCTACACCTTC.

The CDR3 loop reads CASSSVRTGGFYEQYF. The CDR3 region has the DNA TGTGCCAGCAGCTCAGTCCGGACAGGGGGATTCTACGAGCAGTACTTC. This sequence joins TRBV11-2 and TRBJ2-7, with TRBD1 matching 10 bases. Germline trimming cut 4 bases from V and 3 bases from J; bases unmatched to any gene: 9. This CDR3 is 16 amino acids long. Germline CDR1 and CDR2: SGHAT and FQNNGV. The full variable domain, its missing parts supplied by reference TRBV11-2 and TRBJ2-7, is EAGVAQSPRYKIIEKRQSVAFWCNPISGHATLYWYQQILGQGPKLLIQFQNNGVVDDSQLPKDRFSAERLKGVDSTLKIQPAKLEDSAVYLCASSSVRTGGFYEQYFGPGTRLTVT.

The gene calls are TRBV10-2 and TRBJ2-1; possible D gene TRBD2, 6 bases. From germline, CDR1 is WSHSY and CDR2 SAAADI. Trimming took 7 bases from V and 5 from J, leaving 18 bases between them. This CDR3 is built from 15 residues. The CDR3 DNA reads as TGCGCCAGCACCCGAAGAGGTCTAGCGAACAATGAGCAGTTCTTC. Translated: CASTRRGLANNEQFF.

The chain combines TRBV7-2 with TRBJ2-7; no reliable D call. The CDR3 has 12 amino acids. Deletions cut 2 bases from V and 6 bases from J, with 8 bases between. CDR1 and CDR2 (germline): SGHTA, FQGNSA. This CDR3 reads CASSLLGSEQYF. As DNA, the CDR3 is TGTGCCAGCAGCTTACTGGGATCCGAGCAGTACTTC.

V gene TRBV15 combines with J gene TRBJ1-5; no reliable D call. Deletions cut 8 bases from V and 6 bases from J, with 14 bases between. CDR1 and CDR2 from the germline V gene are LNHNV and YYDKDF (reference sequence). The CDR3 length is 13 residues. CDR3: CATRAEVAQPQHF. Written as DNA, the CDR3 is TGTGCCACCCGGGCGGAGGTGGCTCAGCCCCAGCATTTT.

This clone was counted between two and nine times. This rearrangement joins TRBV20-1 to TRBJ2-7, with D possibly being TRBD1 or TRBD2 (5 bases each). V shed 5 bases and J shed 7 bases, with 12 bases lying between them. CDR1 is DFQATT, CDR2 SNEGSKA, per germline (reference sequence). There are 11 residues in the CDR3. CDR3 in amino acids: CSASPEGEQYF. As DNA, the CDR3 is TGCAGTGCTTCCCCCGAGGGGGAGCAGTACTTC.

The genes are TRBV5-4 and TRBJ2-7; 7 nucleotides agree with TRBD1. This CDR3 contains 14 residues. CDR1 SGHNT and CDR2 YYREEE come from the germline V gene (reference sequence). V lost 4 bases, J lost 5 bases, and 9 bases stayed unmatched. CDR3 protein: CASSVRQGTNEQYF. CDR3 DNA sequence: TGTGCCAGCAGCGTGAGACAGGGCACAAACGAGCAGTACTTC.

The rearrangement joins TRBV7-8 to TRBJ2-1; 8 bases are a match to TRBD2. Germline values: CDR1 SGHVS, CDR2 FQNEAQ. V was clipped by 1 base and J by 10 bases; unmatched bases: 27. The CDR3 consists of 21 residues. CDR3 residues: CASSLVPAGPWDSLAAGEQFF. The CDR3 nucleotides read TGTGCCAGCAGCTTAGTTCCGGCAGGGCCATGGGATTCACTAGCGGCCGGAGAGCAGTTCTTC. Full variable domain (missing parts from reference TRBV7-8 and TRBJ2-1): GAGVSQSPRYKVAKRGQDVALRCDPISGHVSLFWYQQALGQGPEFLTYFQNEAQLDKSGLPSDRFFAERPEGSVSTLKIQRTQQEDSAVYLCASSLVPAGPWDSLAAGEQFFGPGTRLTVL.

The rearrangement joins TRBV25-1 to TRBJ1-1; TRBD1 might be the D (6 bases). The V gene's germline CDR1 is MGHDK and CDR2 SYGVNS. CDR3 length equals 14 residues. V was shortened by 3 bases and J by 2 bases, with 10 bases between the two germline ends. This CDR3 is CASSDNRANTEAFF. The DNA of the CDR3 is TGTGCCAGCAGTGATAACAGGGCCAACACTGAAGCTTTCTTT.

The chain is built from TRBV7-6 and TRBJ2-3; D ambiguous. Germline values: CDR1 SGHVS, CDR2 FNYEAQ. The CDR3 spans 17 residues. V lost 1 base and J 0 bases, leaving 14 bases between the germline ends. The CDR3 loop reads CASSLGVRPLSTDTQYF. The CDR3 coding sequence is TGTGCCAGCAGCTTAGGAGTCCGGCCGCTAAGCACAGATACGCAGTATTTT.